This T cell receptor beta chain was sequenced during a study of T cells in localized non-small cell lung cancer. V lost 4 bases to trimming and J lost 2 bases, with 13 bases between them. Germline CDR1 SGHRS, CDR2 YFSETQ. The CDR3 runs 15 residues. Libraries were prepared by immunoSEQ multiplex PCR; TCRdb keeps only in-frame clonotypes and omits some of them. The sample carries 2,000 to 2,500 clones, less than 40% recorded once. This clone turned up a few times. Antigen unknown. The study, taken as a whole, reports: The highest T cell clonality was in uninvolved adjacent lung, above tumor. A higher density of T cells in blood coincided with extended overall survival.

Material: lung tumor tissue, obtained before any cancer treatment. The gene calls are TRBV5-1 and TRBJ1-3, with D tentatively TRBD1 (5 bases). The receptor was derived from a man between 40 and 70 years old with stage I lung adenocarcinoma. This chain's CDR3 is CASSQVGGTGNTIYF. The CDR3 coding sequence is TGCGCCAGCAGCCAAGTGGGGGGTACTGGAAACACCATATATTTT.